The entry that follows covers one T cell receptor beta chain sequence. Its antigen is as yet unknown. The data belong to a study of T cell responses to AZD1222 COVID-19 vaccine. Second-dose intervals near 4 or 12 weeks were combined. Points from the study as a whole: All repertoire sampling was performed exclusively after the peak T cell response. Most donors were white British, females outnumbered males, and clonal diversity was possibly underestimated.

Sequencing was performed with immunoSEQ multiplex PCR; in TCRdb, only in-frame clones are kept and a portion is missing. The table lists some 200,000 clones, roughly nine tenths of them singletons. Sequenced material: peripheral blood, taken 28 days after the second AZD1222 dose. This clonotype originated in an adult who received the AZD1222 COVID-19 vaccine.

CDR3 coding DNA: TGTGCCAGCAGCCCGAGCCATCGAGACTATGGCTACACCTTC. Its translation is CASSPSHRDYGYTF. The V call is TRBV7-9, the J call TRBJ1-2; D gene unclear. Germline V gene lookup returns CDR1 SEHNR and CDR2 FQNEAQ (reference sequence). The CDR3 has 14 residues. Trimming cost V 5 bases and J 3 bases, with 13 bases left between them.